The sequence of this T cell receptor beta chain was determined in a study of blood T cell repertoires in COVID-19. Study details: Sites across the United States, Italy and Spain contributed samples from acute and convalescent COVID-19.

Repertoires were generated with immunoSEQ multiplex PCR, while TCRdb's copy carries only in-frame clones and drops some. The sample holds under 500,000 clones, around nine tenths seen once. Participants, about 18 to 90 years old, spanned around 25 US areas. V was cut by 6 bases and J by 0 bases, with 11 bases left in between. This CDR3 region has 15 residues. CDR1 is SGHVS, CDR2 FNYEAQ, per germline. Source material: PBMCs or T cells enriched from blood (not recorded which). The chain recombines TRBV7-6 with TRBJ2-2; D is perhaps TRBD1 (6 bases). The source of this sequence is a woman between 18 and 29 years old with acute COVID-19. The DNA of the CDR3 is TGTGCCAGCAGTTCCGGGACAACGAACACCGGGGAGCTGTTTTTT. This gives the protein CASSSGTTNTGELFF. The full variable domain, its missing parts supplied by reference TRBV7-6 and TRBJ2-2, is GAGVSQSPRYKVTKRGQDVALRCDPISGHVSLYWYRQALGQGPEFLTYFNYEAQQDKSGLPNDRFSAERPEGSISTLTIQRTEQRDSAMYRCASSSGTTNTGELFFGEGSRLTVL.